The 30 T cell receptor beta chains below were found in one sample sequenced in a study of T cells in Graves' hyperthyroidism and ophthalmopathy. Amplified TCR beta CDR3 regions derived from RNA transcripts. TCR CDR3 underwent first-round RT-PCR with the HTBI primer set. TCRdb reprocessed the multiplex PCR reads via MiXCR and lists one record per CDR3 protein. The repertoire consists of fewer than 450,000 distinct CDR3 sequences, with about 16% occurring once and the leading ten covering roughly a fifth. Sequenced input: blood. The receptor source for this set is an older woman with Graves' ophthalmopathy.

The V call is TRBV11-3, the J call TRBJ2-7, with 10 bases aligning to TRBD1. This CDR3 contains 17 residues. The trim removed 2 bases at V and 2 bases at J, leaving 9 bases unmatched. CDR1 is SGHNT, CDR2 YENEEA, per germline. The DNA of the CDR3 is TGTGCCAGCAGCTTAAGGGCCGCGGACAGGGGGACCTACGAGCAGTACTTC. It specifies CASSLRAADRGTYEQYF.

This clonotype has at least ten counts. The chain is built from TRBV2 and TRBJ2-5; a possible D gene is TRBD1 (6 bases). V was cut by 4 bases and J by 2 bases, with 8 bases left in between. Germline-derived CDR1 and CDR2 are SNHLY and FYNNEI. The CDR3 totals 13 residues. DNA for the CDR3: TGTGCCAGCAGTGGGACAGATCAAGAGACCCAGTACTTC. Protein product: CASSGTDQETQYF.

A word on this clonotype: The conserved phenylalanine or tryptophan normally closing the CDR3 is absent here, so this likely arose from a read error. The rearrangement uses TRBV29-1 and TRBJ2-7; no firm D call. CDR3 length equals 14 residues. Per germline, CDR1 SQVTM and CDR2 ANQGSEA. Trimming took off 4 bases at V and 2 bases at J, with 15 bases between the two ends. CDR3 coding DNA: TGCAGCGTTGGGCGCTTAGGCGCGGCCTACGAGCAGTACCTC. As protein: CSVGRLGAAYEQYL.

This clonotype has a count of ten or more. V usage is TRBV7-3 and J usage is TRBJ2-1; D may match TRBD1 or TRBD2 (5 bases each). Germline-derived CDR1 and CDR2 are SGHTA and FQGTGA. Trimming removed 3 bases at V and 6 bases at J, with 12 bases between. The CDR3 is 14 amino acids. The CDR3 loop reads CASSFMTGGNEQFF. The CDR3 coding sequence is TGTGCCAGCAGCTTTATGACTGGGGGCAATGAGCAGTTCTTC. Drawing the rest from reference TRBV7-3 and TRBJ2-1, the complete variable domain is GAGVSQTPSNKVTEKGKYVELRCDPISGHTALYWYRQSLGQGPEFLIYFQGTGAADDSGLPNDRFFAVRPEGSVSTLKIQRTERGDSAVYLCASSFMTGGNEQFFGPGTRLTVL.

This clonotype was detected only a few times. The chain has TRBV9 and TRBJ2-6; TRBD1 might be the D (6 bases). CDR3 length: 15 amino acids. Germline CDR1 reads SGDLS; CDR2 reads YYNGEE. The ends were cut back, 0 bases at V and 6 bases at J, with 10 bases in the middle. CDR3 protein: CASSVDYREANVLTF. The CDR3 DNA follows: TGTGCCAGCAGCGTAGACTACAGGGAGGCCAACGTCCTGACTTTC.

This rearrangement joins TRBV20-1 to TRBJ2-2; D tentatively fits TRBD1 or TRBD2 (6 bases each). The V end lost 2 bases, the J end lost 4 bases, and 11 bases lay between the germline ends. The CDR3 runs to 14 residues. The germline V gene has CDR1 DFQATT and CDR2 SNEGSKA (reference sequence). The CDR3 is CSARWGASTGELFF. CDR3 DNA sequence: TGCAGTGCTAGATGGGGGGCGAGCACCGGGGAGCTGTTTTTT.

The table lists this clonotype with many counts. The chain combines TRBV30 with TRBJ2-1, with D unclear. This CDR3 is 12 amino acids long. V lost 2 bases, J lost 4 bases, and 6 bases lay in between. The germline CDR1 and CDR2 sequences are GTSNPN and SVGIG (reference sequence). Here the CDR3 DNA reads TGTGCCTGGAGTCCAGAGTACAATGAGCAGTTCTTC. Its protein is CAWSPEYNEQFF.

This clonotype was observed at least ten times. The chain employs TRBV5-5 and TRBJ2-3, with unresolved D. There are 14 residues in the CDR3. Between the trimmed V and J ends, which lost 0 bases and 2 bases, there was a span of 7 bases. Germline V gene data show CDR1 as SGHKS and CDR2 as YYEKEE (reference sequence). This CDR3 is CASSLDGATDTQYF. The CDR3 DNA sequence: TGTGCCAGCAGCTTGGACGGCGCCACAGATACGCAGTATTTT.

Ten or more counts support this clonotype. The chain recombines TRBV5-1 with TRBJ2-3; tentative D call: TRBD2 (6 bases). This CDR3 contains 14 residues. From germline, CDR1 is SGHRS and CDR2 YFSETQ. V was trimmed by 4 bases and J by 5 bases, leaving 14 bases between them. The CDR3 nucleotides read TGCGCCAGCAGCGAGTCGGGAGTCCAAGATACGCAGTATTTT. Amino acids: CASSESGVQDTQYF.

The V gene is TRBV11-2, the J gene TRBJ2-3, with D tentatively TRBD1 or TRBD2 (6 bases each). Germline V CDR1 and CDR2: SGHAT, FQNNGV. This CDR3 contains 17 residues. V lost 4 bases to trimming and J lost 4 bases, with 21 bases between them. CDR3 sequence reads: CASSYEGGQMGADTQYF. CDR3 coding DNA: TGTGCCAGCAGCTACGAAGGGGGGCAGATGGGGGCAGATACGCAGTATTTT. Full variable domain (remainder filled in from reference TRBV11-2 and TRBJ2-3): EAGVAQSPRYKIIEKRQSVAFWCNPISGHATLYWYQQILGQGPKLLIQFQNNGVVDDSQLPKDRFSAERLKGVDSTLKIQPAKLEDSAVYLCASSYEGGQMGADTQYFGPGTRLTVL.

This clonotype was detected ten times or more. The chain links TRBV5-1 to TRBJ2-3, with 8 bases identical to TRBD2. The CDR3 is 12 amino acids. CDR1 and CDR2 from the germline V gene are SGHRS and YFSETQ. V lost 5 bases, J lost 6 bases, and 2 bases stayed unmatched. The CDR3 DNA sequence: TGCGCCAGCAGTCGGGAGGGCGATACGCAGTATTTT. Protein: CASSREGDTQYF.

Many counts were recorded for this clonotype. The rearrangement links TRBV20-1 to TRBJ2-1; D gene unclear. The ends were cut back, 4 bases at V and 7 bases at J, with 8 bases in the middle. This CDR3 is 11 amino acids long. Per germline, CDR1 DFQATT and CDR2 SNEGSKA (reference sequence). The CDR3: CSAIRANEQFF. CDR3 DNA sequence: TGCAGTGCTATTCGGGCGAATGAGCAGTTCTTC.

There are many counts of this clonotype. The V and J genes are TRBV7-2 and TRBJ2-1; 8 nucleotides align to TRBD2. CDR1 is SGHTA, CDR2 FQGNSA, per germline. V lost 2 bases to trimming and J lost 5 bases; unmatched junction nucleotides: 5. CDR3 length equals 15 residues. The CDR3 DNA reads TGTGCCAGCAGCTTACTGGGACTAGAGGACAATGAGCAGTTCTTC. This encodes CASSLLGLEDNEQFF.

This clonotype was recorded a few times. The chain is built from TRBV30 and TRBJ1-1; no reliable D call. CDR1 and CDR2 (germline): GTSNPN, SVGIG (reference sequence). The CDR3 length is 13 residues. V was clipped by 4 bases and J by 3 bases, with 12 bases between them. The CDR3 bases are TGTGCCTGGACTAGTCGGCTGGACACTGAAGCTTTCTTT. Residues: CAWTSRLDTEAFF.

This clonotype was counted ten times or more. The CDR3 nucleotides are TGTGCCTGGATCGCGCCGGGGGACGGGGAGCTGTTTTTT. Translated, it gives CAWIAPGDGELFF. The rearrangement uses TRBV30 and TRBJ2-2, with TRBD2 as a possible D gene (6 bases). The CDR3 totals 13 residues. The V and J ends lost 4 bases and 7 bases respectively, with 13 bases between them. Looked up from germline, CDR1 is GTSNPN and CDR2 is SVGIG (reference sequence).

This clonotype was seen at least ten times. The gene calls are TRBV27 and TRBJ2-6, with 7 bases that match TRBD2. V lost 6 bases and J lost 2; bases outside the gene matches: 10. The CDR3 extends over 17 amino acids. CDR1 MNHEY and CDR2 SMNVEV come from the germline V gene (reference sequence). CDR3 DNA: TGTGCCAGCAGCCTCCTAGCGGAGGTACCTGGGGCCAACGTCCTGACTTTC. This gives the protein CASSLLAEVPGANVLTF.

This clonotype appeared a few times. The chain uses TRBV7-9 and TRBJ2-3; TRBD2 agrees at 11 bases. Losses at the gene ends were 7 bases for V and 2 bases for J; bases not matched to a gene: 11. CDR1 and CDR2 (germline): SEHNR, FQNEAQ (reference sequence). The CDR3 runs 17 residues. This CDR3 reads CASTGMTSGAHTDTQYF. CDR3 DNA sequence: TGTGCCAGCACGGGGATGACTAGCGGGGCGCACACAGATACGCAGTATTTT.

This clonotype has only a few counts. The chain combines TRBV19 with TRBJ1-5; weak D call: TRBD1 (5 bases). The germline V gene has CDR1 LNHDA and CDR2 SQIVND (reference sequence). This CDR3 region has 17 residues. V dropped 6 bases and J dropped 6 bases, with 24 bases sitting between them. CDR3 coding DNA: TGTGCCAGTAGGGGGGACGTGCGGTGGGGAGGGTTTCAGCCCCAGCATTTT. This translates into CASRGDVRWGGFQPQHF.

Details on this clonotype: A read error may be the cause here, since a much bigger clone is one base away. The chain employs TRBV12-3 or TRBV12-4 and TRBJ2-7; tentatively, D is TRBD1 or TRBD2 (5 bases each). The CDR3 is 15 residues long. Trimming removed 6 bases at V and 1 base at J, with 16 bases between. In nucleotides, the CDR3 is TGTGCCAGCAGATCATCAGTAGGGACGTCCTACGAGCAGTACTTC. Translation gives CASRSSVGTSYEQYF.

There are many counts of this clonotype. This chain links TRBV6-2 or TRBV6-3 with TRBJ2-1; 7 positions match TRBD1. The V segment lost 6 bases and the J segment 1 base; nucleotides outside the gene matches: 9. This CDR3 spans 16 amino acids. Germline values: CDR1 MNHEY, CDR2 SVGEGT. The CDR3, as DNA: TGTGCCAGCAGCCCCCGAGGGGGCTTATCCTACAATGAGCAGTTCTTC. The encoded protein is CASSPRGGLSYNEQFF.

J is TRBJ2-1 and V is TRBV5-1; 11 nucleotides match TRBD2. Germline V gene data show CDR1 as SGHRS and CDR2 as YFSETQ. CDR3 length: 15 amino acids. Losses at the gene ends were 1 base for V and 5 bases for J; bases not matched to a gene: 2. In nucleotides, the CDR3 is TGCGCCAGCAGCTTGTTGACTAGCGGGAACAATGAGCAGTTCTTC. Translated: CASSLLTSGNNEQFF.

DNA for the CDR3: TGTGCCAGTAATTTCGGGACTATGAACACTGAAGCTTTCTTT. As protein: CASNFGTMNTEAFF. The rearrangement links TRBV19 to TRBJ1-1; weak D call: TRBD1 (5 bases). The CDR3 covers 14 residues. The germline V gene encodes CDR1 LNHDA and CDR2 SQIVND (reference sequence). Trimming took off 7 bases at V and 0 bases at J, with 12 bases between the two ends.

The chain couples TRBV9 to TRBJ2-1; possibly TRBD1 for D (6 bases). Germline-derived CDR1 and CDR2 are SGDLS and YYNGEE. Trimming shortened V by 3 bases and J by 6 bases, and 16 bases separated the two germline ends. CDR3 length: 15 amino acids. CDR3 protein: CASSDTGWTGNEQFF. The DNA for the CDR3 is TGTGCCAGCAGCGACACAGGGTGGACGGGCAATGAGCAGTTCTTC.

The chain uses TRBV4-1 and TRBJ2-1; D is possibly TRBD2 (5 bases). The ends were cut back, 5 bases at V and 12 bases at J, with 14 bases in the middle. The CDR3 consists of 12 residues. Germline V lookup: CDR1 MGHRA, CDR2 YSYEKL. This CDR3 is CASSIPQRGQFF. The DNA of the CDR3 is TGCGCCAGCAGCATACCCCAACGGGGGCAGTTCTTC.

At least ten counts were recorded for this clonotype. This rearrangement joins TRBV7-9 to TRBJ2-7; D not certain. This CDR3 region has 13 residues. Trimming removed 1 base from V and 6 bases from J, with 10 bases in between. CDR1 SEHNR and CDR2 FQNEAQ come from the germline V gene (reference sequence). CDR3: CASSLGAAPEQYF. CDR3 bases: TGTGCCAGCAGCTTAGGCGCTGCCCCCGAGCAGTACTTC.

At least ten counts were recorded for this clonotype. This chain joins TRBV5-1 and TRBJ2-1; D ambiguous. In germline, CDR1 is SGHRS, CDR2 YFSETQ. The CDR3 contains 13 residues. V lost 4 bases to trimming and J lost 7 bases, with 12 bases between them. The CDR3 nucleotides are TGCGCCAGCAGCGTCGGAGTGGGGAATGAGCAGTTCTTC. Residues: CASSVGVGNEQFF. The whole variable domain, remainder taken from reference TRBV5-1 and TRBJ2-1, is KAGVTQTPRYLIKTRGQQVTLSCSPISGHRSVSWYQQTPGQGLQFLFEYFSETQRNKGNFPGRFSGRQFSNSRSEMNVSTLELGDSALYLCASSVGVGNEQFFGPGTRLTVL.

This CDR3 is CASSLELAGFTDTQYF. Here the CDR3 DNA reads TGCGCCAGCAGCTTGGAACTAGCGGGATTCACAGATACGCAGTATTTT. J is TRBJ2-3 and V is TRBV5-1; 10 positions match TRBD2. Germline V gene data show CDR1 as SGHRS and CDR2 as YFSETQ. The CDR3 is made up of 16 amino acids. With V trimmed by 0 bases and J by 2 bases, 3 bases remained unmatched.

This clonotype showed up many times. The rearrangement links TRBV2 to TRBJ2-5; D is ambiguous. Trimming pared 6 bases from V and 4 bases from J, leaving 9 bases between. This CDR3 is 12 amino acids long. Germline loops: CDR1 SNHLY, CDR2 FYNNEI. Written as DNA, the CDR3 is TGTGCCAGCAGGGGGATTAGAGAGACCCAGTACTTC. This translates into CASRGIRETQYF.

This clonotype has only a few counts. The chain joins TRBV5-1 to TRBJ1-2, with 7 bases fitting TRBD1. The CDR3 covers 14 residues. V was clipped by 3 bases and J by 6 bases; unmatched bases: 8. The V gene's germline CDR1 is SGHRS and CDR2 YFSETQ. CDR3 sequence: CASSSMNRGDGYTF. The CDR3 nucleotides read TGCGCCAGCAGCTCTATGAACAGGGGCGATGGCTACACCTTC.

This clonotype was recorded many times. CDR3 sequence: CASSTWTSRSSYEQYF. The CDR3 nucleotides are TGTGCCAGCAGTACGTGGACTAGCCGGAGCTCCTACGAGCAGTACTTC. V gene TRBV6-1 combines with J gene TRBJ2-7, with TRBD2 matching 8 bases. Germline CDR1 MNHNS, CDR2 SASEGT. J lost 0 bases, V lost 5 bases, and 9 bases had no gene match. The length of the CDR3 is 16 residues.